These 28 T cell receptor beta chains originate from one sample sequenced in a study of shared clonotypes between healthy human individuals. Clones were sequenced by immunoSEQ multiplex PCR, and TCRdb holds only the in-frame ones, with some missing. The table records fewer than 1.8 million clones, just under 99% of them present only once. Sequenced sample: naive CD4+ T cells sorted from blood. The sample's subset: CD45RA+ positively selected. The receptors were sampled from a man in his thirties or forties in good health.

The chain uses TRBV10-3 and TRBJ2-7; 7 bases match TRBD1. Germline V gene lookup returns CDR1 ENHRY and CDR2 SYGVKD. The CDR3 loop spans 13 amino acids. V was pared by 7 bases and J by 2 bases, with 5 bases of the junction left unmatched. The CDR3 DNA is TGTGCCATCAATCGGGACAGTCCCTACGAGCAGTACTTC. This codes for CAINRDSPYEQYF.

The genes are TRBV9 and TRBJ2-3, with 8 bases that match TRBD1. The CDR3 spans 15 residues. Trimming at V came to 0 bases and at J to 3 bases, leaving 3 bases not matched to a gene. Germline V gives CDR1 SGDLS, CDR2 YYNGEE. The CDR3 loop is CASSVDYRGTDTQYF. CDR3 bases: TGTGCCAGCAGCGTAGACTACAGGGGGACAGATACGCAGTATTTT.

The rearrangement uses TRBV11-2 and TRBJ2-7; D remains unclear. This CDR3 has 16 amino acids. Germline V gene sequence: CDR1 SGHAT, CDR2 FQNNGV. V was shortened by 1 base and J by 3 bases, with 16 bases between the two germline ends. CDR3 region: CASSLAMVHSGYEQYF. In DNA, the CDR3 is TGTGCCAGCAGCTTAGCTATGGTTCACTCGGGCTACGAGCAGTACTTC.

V and J are TRBV11-2 and TRBJ2-7; D is undetermined. V was clipped by 0 bases and J by 3 bases, with 15 bases between them. The germline CDR1 and CDR2 sequences are SGHAT and FQNNGV. This CDR3 is 16 amino acids long. The CDR3 here is CASSLEGLPPVYEQYF. CDR3 bases: TGTGCCAGCAGCTTAGAGGGCCTTCCGCCAGTCTACGAGCAGTACTTC.

The rearrangement uses TRBV14 and TRBJ1-2, with D unresolved. Between the trimmed V and J ends, which lost 0 bases and 6 bases, there was a span of 20 bases. Germline loops: CDR1 SGHDN, CDR2 FVKESK. The CDR3 runs to 17 residues. This CDR3 is CASSQDLIAGRRDGYTF. The CDR3 DNA reads as TGTGCCAGCAGCCAAGACCTTATAGCGGGTCGGAGGGATGGCTACACCTTC.

The V call is TRBV7-3, the J call TRBJ2-3; 10 bases are shared with TRBD2. CDR1 SGHTA and CDR2 FQGTGA come from the germline V gene. V shed 5 bases and J 4 bases; nucleotides not matched to a gene: 6. The CDR3 is made up of 15 amino acids. The CDR3 nucleotides are TGTGCCAGCAGCAGACCCGGGACTAGCGCAGATACGCAGTATTTT. It specifies CASSRPGTSADTQYF.

The chain couples TRBV28 to TRBJ2-7, with 9 nucleotides matching TRBD1. Germline V gene data show CDR1 as MDHEN and CDR2 as SYDVKM. The CDR3 contains 15 residues. V lost 6 bases and J lost 3; bases outside the gene matches: 9. CDR3 region: CASSITPGQGYEQYF. The CDR3 DNA follows: TGTGCCAGCAGCATCACACCGGGACAGGGCTACGAGCAGTACTTC.

The chain combines TRBV5-1 with TRBJ2-1, with no clear D. Germline values: CDR1 SGHRS, CDR2 YFSETQ. Trimming removed 0 bases from V and 7 bases from J, with 14 bases in between. The CDR3 has 15 residues. The CDR3 reads CASSLVGSAGNEQFF. The CDR3 DNA reads TGCGCCAGCAGCTTGGTAGGATCGGCCGGGAATGAGCAGTTCTTC.

The genes are TRBV7-9 and TRBJ2-3; D may be TRBD1 (5 bases). Germline lookup yields CDR1 SEHNR and CDR2 FQNEAQ (reference sequence). Trimming took off 5 bases at V and 2 bases at J, with 14 bases between the two ends. The CDR3 has 15 amino acids. The CDR3 is CASSPGKGDTDTQYF. CDR3 DNA: TGTGCCAGCAGCCCGGGTAAAGGGGACACAGATACGCAGTATTTT.

About this clone itself: The sample carries other DNA sequences with the same CDR3. The chain links TRBV18 to TRBJ2-7; no firm D call. Trimming shortened V by 0 bases and J by 4 bases, and 7 bases separated the two germline ends. The CDR3 is made up of 13 amino acids. From germline, CDR1 is KGHSH and CDR2 LQKENI. For the CDR3, the DNA is TGTGCCAGCTCACCACCGTCTGTATACGAGCAGTACTTC. This encodes CASSPPSVYEQYF.

J is TRBJ2-1 and V is TRBV11-2; tentatively, D is TRBD1 or TRBD2 (5 bases each). Germline assignment: CDR1 SGHAT and CDR2 FQNNGV. This CDR3 is 12 amino acids long. Deletions cut 7 bases from V and 10 bases from J, with 14 bases between. The CDR3 DNA is TGTGCCAGCACCGAGCTCGGGGCCGAGCAGTTCTTC. It encodes CASTELGAEQFF.

V and J are TRBV5-6 and TRBJ2-7; D is possibly TRBD2 (5 bases). The CDR3 has 14 amino acids. The germline V and J ends were trimmed by 6 bases and 2 bases, with 15 bases remaining between them. The V gene's germline CDR1 is SGHDT and CDR2 YYEEEE. The CDR3: CASTVRTRTYEQYF. CDR3 coding DNA: TGTGCCAGCACCGTGCGGACTCGAACCTACGAGCAGTACTTC.

The V and J genes are TRBV29-1 and TRBJ2-1; the D gene is possibly TRBD1 (6 bases). With 3 bases removed from V and 7 bases from J, the gap between germline ends came to 13 bases. Germline-derived CDR1 and CDR2 are SQVTM and ANQGSEA. The CDR3 has 13 residues. This CDR3 reads CSVDLRGGNEQFF. The CDR3 DNA reads as TGCAGCGTTGACCTCCGAGGGGGAAATGAGCAGTTCTTC.

This chain connects TRBV4-1 to TRBJ1-4, with D possibly being TRBD1 (5 bases). Trimming shortened V by 1 base and J by 3 bases, and 6 bases separated the two germline ends. The CDR3 is made up of 14 amino acids. CDR1 and CDR2 from the germline V gene are MGHRA and YSYEKL. DNA for the CDR3: TGCGCCAGCAGCCAAGTACAGGCTAATGAAAAACTGTTTTTT. Translated: CASSQVQANEKLFF.

V gene TRBV5-1 combines with J gene TRBJ2-3, with D uncertain. The CDR3 has 14 amino acids. V was pared by 0 bases and J by 2 bases, with 7 bases between. Germline V CDR1 and CDR2: SGHRS, YFSETQ. The CDR3 region has the DNA TGCGCCAGCAGCTTGGTACCAAACACAGATACGCAGTATTTT. Translated: CASSLVPNTDTQYF.

The chain couples TRBV5-1 to TRBJ1-2, with a weak D call TRBD1 (6 bases). The V gene's germline CDR1 is SGHRS and CDR2 YFSETQ. V dropped 0 bases and J dropped 4 bases, with 13 bases sitting between them. The CDR3 sequence is 15 residues long. The CDR3 DNA sequence: TGCGCCAGCAGCTTGGTCGCAGGGGCCGGCTATGGCTACACCTTC. Protein: CASSLVAGAGYGYTF.

This chain connects TRBV7-9 to TRBJ2-5, with 7 nucleotides matching TRBD1. V dropped 0 bases and J dropped 14; count of bases not matched to a gene: 15. This CDR3 is 15 amino acids long. The V gene's germline CDR1 is SEHNR and CDR2 FQNEAQ (reference sequence). CDR3 amino acids: CASSLAGDSPMDSYF. The CDR3 nucleotides read TGTGCCAGCAGCTTAGCTGGGGACAGCCCCATGGACAGTTACTTC.

This chain joins TRBV29-1 and TRBJ1-1; D is possibly TRBD1 (5 bases). The V gene's germline CDR1 is SQVTM and CDR2 ANQGSEA. V shed 0 bases and J shed 5 bases, with 19 bases lying between them. This CDR3 contains 16 residues. The CDR3 protein is CSVEDYLAGKGTEAFF. The CDR3 DNA sequence: TGCAGCGTTGAAGATTACTTGGCAGGGAAGGGAACTGAAGCTTTCTTT.

The J gene is TRBJ2-7, the V gene TRBV5-1; TRBD2 might be the D (5 bases). This CDR3 region has 14 residues. In germline, CDR1 is SGHRS, CDR2 YFSETQ. V lost 8 bases to trimming and J lost 3 bases, with 18 bases between them. The CDR3 region is CASSNSGVNYEQYF. CDR3 DNA sequence: TGCGCCAGTAGTAATTCCGGGGTCAACTACGAGCAGTACTTC.

The chain recombines TRBV9 with TRBJ2-1; D unclear. The CDR3 contains 16 residues. Germline lookup yields CDR1 SGDLS and CDR2 YYNGEE. Between the trimmed V and J ends, which lost 0 bases and 0 bases, there was a span of 10 bases. CDR3 DNA: TGTGCCAGCAGCGTAGGTGTACCTACCTCCTACAATGAGCAGTTCTTC. Protein sequence: CASSVGVPTSYNEQFF.

The chain couples TRBV5-6 to TRBJ2-5; D perhaps matches TRBD1 (8 bases). V lost 3 bases to trimming and J lost 5 bases, with 17 bases between them. The CDR3 spans 15 residues. Germline CDR1 SGHDT, CDR2 YYEEEE. The CDR3 reads CASSSRGRGGETQYF. The CDR3 DNA reads TGTGCCAGCAGCTCCAGGGGGCGCGGGGGCGAGACCCAGTACTTC. Filled out from reference TRBV5-6 and TRBJ2-5, the complete variable domain reads DAGVTQSPTHLIKTRGQQVTLRCSPKSGHDTVSWYQQALGQGPQFIFQYYEEEERQRGNFPDRFSGHQFPNYSSELNVNALLLGDSALYLCASSSRGRGGETQYFGPGTRLLVL.

The V call is TRBV5-1, the J call TRBJ1-2; maybe TRBD1 (5 bases). Trimming removed 2 bases at V and 8 bases at J, with 13 bases between. Germline V CDR1 and CDR2: SGHRS, YFSETQ. The CDR3 is 13 amino acids. CDR3 sequence: CASSFPGRGGYTF. As DNA, the CDR3 is TGCGCCAGCAGCTTTCCGGGGCGAGGGGGCTACACCTTC.

In its sample, this clone was seen once. V usage is TRBV11-3 and J usage is TRBJ2-5, with 8 nucleotides matching TRBD1. V was clipped by 5 bases and J by 1 base; unmatched bases: 12. Germline CDR1 reads SGHNT; CDR2 reads YENEEA. This CDR3 has 17 amino acids. Here the CDR3 reads CASSPGTGHPVQETQYF. DNA of the CDR3: TGTGCCAGCAGCCCTGGGACAGGTCACCCAGTCCAAGAGACCCAGTACTTC.

The genes are TRBV7-9 and TRBJ1-5; D is perhaps TRBD1 (5 bases). This CDR3 contains 17 residues. The germline V gene encodes CDR1 SEHNR and CDR2 FQNEAQ (reference sequence). V was pared by 5 bases and J by 3 bases, with 20 bases between. The CDR3 loop is CASSRYYRDGDNQPQHF. The CDR3 DNA reads TGTGCCAGCAGCCGTTATTACCGGGACGGAGACAATCAGCCCCAGCATTTT.

Written as DNA, the CDR3 is TGTGCCAGCAGTCAGAGGGGCAGGGCTGAAGCTTTCTTT. It specifies CASSQRGRAEAFF. The rearrangement uses TRBV6-5 and TRBJ1-1; weak D call: TRBD1 (5 bases). Germline CDR1 and CDR2: MNHEY and SVGAGI. V was trimmed by 5 bases and J by 6 bases, leaving 13 bases between them. This CDR3 is built from 13 residues.

The CDR3 region has the DNA TGTGCCACCAGCAGAGGTCGGACTGATACCTACGAGCAGTACTTC. Residues: CATSRGRTDTYEQYF. V gene TRBV15 combines with J gene TRBJ2-7, with D possibly TRBD2 on 5 matching bases. Germline lookup yields CDR1 LNHNV and CDR2 YYDKDF (reference sequence). V lost 1 base, J lost 2 bases, and 12 bases lay in between. The CDR3 is 15 residues long. The variable domain in full, with the rest retrieved from reference TRBV15 and TRBJ2-7, is DAMVIQNPRYQVTQFGKPVTLSCSQTLNHNVMYWYQQKSSQAPKLLFHYYDKDFNNEADTPDNFQSRRPNTSFCFLDIRSPGLGDTAMYLCATSRGRTDTYEQYFGPGTRLTVT.

J is TRBJ2-3 and V is TRBV11-2; D gene uncertain. Germline V gives CDR1 SGHAT, CDR2 FQNNGV. This CDR3 has 14 residues. Trimming left V 3 bases short and J 4 bases short, with 11 bases between. The CDR3 nucleotides are TGTGCCAGCAGCTTTGGCCAGGTTGCAGATACGCAGTATTTT. This gives the protein CASSFGQVADTQYF.

The chain recombines TRBV5-5 with TRBJ2-2; 7 bases align to TRBD2. Germline CDR1 is SGHKS and CDR2 is YYEKEE (reference sequence). The length of the CDR3 is 18 residues. After removal of 0 bases from V and 5 bases from J, the junction contained 13 bases not matched to a gene. The CDR3 sequence is CASSLVIAAGPTTGELFF. The CDR3 DNA reads TGTGCCAGCAGCTTGGTAATAGCAGCGGGACCGACGACCGGGGAGCTGTTTTTT.